This T cell receptor (beta chain) was retrieved from a study of OX40 agonist ivuxolimab in advanced cancers. The data were produced by immunoSEQ multiplex PCR, yet TCRdb's version contains in-frame clones alone and is incomplete. The profile shows over 35,000 clones, 75% to 90% of them singletons. Germline-derived CDR1 and CDR2 are SGHVS and FQNEAQ. The CDR3 has 15 residues. The V end lost 3 bases, the J end lost 8 bases, and 16 bases lay between the germline ends. The material sequenced was CD4+ or CD8+ T cells sorted from blood, taken in a trial of the OX40 agonist ivuxolimab. The V gene is TRBV7-8, the J gene TRBJ1-4, with D perhaps matching TRBD1 (5 bases). The sequence was obtained from an adult with an advanced solid tumor such as melanoma, head and neck, liver or kidney cancer. The CDR3 loop is CASSLISGFEEKLFF. The CDR3 DNA reads TGTGCCAGCAGCTTGATCTCAGGGTTTGAAGAAAAACTGTTTTTT.